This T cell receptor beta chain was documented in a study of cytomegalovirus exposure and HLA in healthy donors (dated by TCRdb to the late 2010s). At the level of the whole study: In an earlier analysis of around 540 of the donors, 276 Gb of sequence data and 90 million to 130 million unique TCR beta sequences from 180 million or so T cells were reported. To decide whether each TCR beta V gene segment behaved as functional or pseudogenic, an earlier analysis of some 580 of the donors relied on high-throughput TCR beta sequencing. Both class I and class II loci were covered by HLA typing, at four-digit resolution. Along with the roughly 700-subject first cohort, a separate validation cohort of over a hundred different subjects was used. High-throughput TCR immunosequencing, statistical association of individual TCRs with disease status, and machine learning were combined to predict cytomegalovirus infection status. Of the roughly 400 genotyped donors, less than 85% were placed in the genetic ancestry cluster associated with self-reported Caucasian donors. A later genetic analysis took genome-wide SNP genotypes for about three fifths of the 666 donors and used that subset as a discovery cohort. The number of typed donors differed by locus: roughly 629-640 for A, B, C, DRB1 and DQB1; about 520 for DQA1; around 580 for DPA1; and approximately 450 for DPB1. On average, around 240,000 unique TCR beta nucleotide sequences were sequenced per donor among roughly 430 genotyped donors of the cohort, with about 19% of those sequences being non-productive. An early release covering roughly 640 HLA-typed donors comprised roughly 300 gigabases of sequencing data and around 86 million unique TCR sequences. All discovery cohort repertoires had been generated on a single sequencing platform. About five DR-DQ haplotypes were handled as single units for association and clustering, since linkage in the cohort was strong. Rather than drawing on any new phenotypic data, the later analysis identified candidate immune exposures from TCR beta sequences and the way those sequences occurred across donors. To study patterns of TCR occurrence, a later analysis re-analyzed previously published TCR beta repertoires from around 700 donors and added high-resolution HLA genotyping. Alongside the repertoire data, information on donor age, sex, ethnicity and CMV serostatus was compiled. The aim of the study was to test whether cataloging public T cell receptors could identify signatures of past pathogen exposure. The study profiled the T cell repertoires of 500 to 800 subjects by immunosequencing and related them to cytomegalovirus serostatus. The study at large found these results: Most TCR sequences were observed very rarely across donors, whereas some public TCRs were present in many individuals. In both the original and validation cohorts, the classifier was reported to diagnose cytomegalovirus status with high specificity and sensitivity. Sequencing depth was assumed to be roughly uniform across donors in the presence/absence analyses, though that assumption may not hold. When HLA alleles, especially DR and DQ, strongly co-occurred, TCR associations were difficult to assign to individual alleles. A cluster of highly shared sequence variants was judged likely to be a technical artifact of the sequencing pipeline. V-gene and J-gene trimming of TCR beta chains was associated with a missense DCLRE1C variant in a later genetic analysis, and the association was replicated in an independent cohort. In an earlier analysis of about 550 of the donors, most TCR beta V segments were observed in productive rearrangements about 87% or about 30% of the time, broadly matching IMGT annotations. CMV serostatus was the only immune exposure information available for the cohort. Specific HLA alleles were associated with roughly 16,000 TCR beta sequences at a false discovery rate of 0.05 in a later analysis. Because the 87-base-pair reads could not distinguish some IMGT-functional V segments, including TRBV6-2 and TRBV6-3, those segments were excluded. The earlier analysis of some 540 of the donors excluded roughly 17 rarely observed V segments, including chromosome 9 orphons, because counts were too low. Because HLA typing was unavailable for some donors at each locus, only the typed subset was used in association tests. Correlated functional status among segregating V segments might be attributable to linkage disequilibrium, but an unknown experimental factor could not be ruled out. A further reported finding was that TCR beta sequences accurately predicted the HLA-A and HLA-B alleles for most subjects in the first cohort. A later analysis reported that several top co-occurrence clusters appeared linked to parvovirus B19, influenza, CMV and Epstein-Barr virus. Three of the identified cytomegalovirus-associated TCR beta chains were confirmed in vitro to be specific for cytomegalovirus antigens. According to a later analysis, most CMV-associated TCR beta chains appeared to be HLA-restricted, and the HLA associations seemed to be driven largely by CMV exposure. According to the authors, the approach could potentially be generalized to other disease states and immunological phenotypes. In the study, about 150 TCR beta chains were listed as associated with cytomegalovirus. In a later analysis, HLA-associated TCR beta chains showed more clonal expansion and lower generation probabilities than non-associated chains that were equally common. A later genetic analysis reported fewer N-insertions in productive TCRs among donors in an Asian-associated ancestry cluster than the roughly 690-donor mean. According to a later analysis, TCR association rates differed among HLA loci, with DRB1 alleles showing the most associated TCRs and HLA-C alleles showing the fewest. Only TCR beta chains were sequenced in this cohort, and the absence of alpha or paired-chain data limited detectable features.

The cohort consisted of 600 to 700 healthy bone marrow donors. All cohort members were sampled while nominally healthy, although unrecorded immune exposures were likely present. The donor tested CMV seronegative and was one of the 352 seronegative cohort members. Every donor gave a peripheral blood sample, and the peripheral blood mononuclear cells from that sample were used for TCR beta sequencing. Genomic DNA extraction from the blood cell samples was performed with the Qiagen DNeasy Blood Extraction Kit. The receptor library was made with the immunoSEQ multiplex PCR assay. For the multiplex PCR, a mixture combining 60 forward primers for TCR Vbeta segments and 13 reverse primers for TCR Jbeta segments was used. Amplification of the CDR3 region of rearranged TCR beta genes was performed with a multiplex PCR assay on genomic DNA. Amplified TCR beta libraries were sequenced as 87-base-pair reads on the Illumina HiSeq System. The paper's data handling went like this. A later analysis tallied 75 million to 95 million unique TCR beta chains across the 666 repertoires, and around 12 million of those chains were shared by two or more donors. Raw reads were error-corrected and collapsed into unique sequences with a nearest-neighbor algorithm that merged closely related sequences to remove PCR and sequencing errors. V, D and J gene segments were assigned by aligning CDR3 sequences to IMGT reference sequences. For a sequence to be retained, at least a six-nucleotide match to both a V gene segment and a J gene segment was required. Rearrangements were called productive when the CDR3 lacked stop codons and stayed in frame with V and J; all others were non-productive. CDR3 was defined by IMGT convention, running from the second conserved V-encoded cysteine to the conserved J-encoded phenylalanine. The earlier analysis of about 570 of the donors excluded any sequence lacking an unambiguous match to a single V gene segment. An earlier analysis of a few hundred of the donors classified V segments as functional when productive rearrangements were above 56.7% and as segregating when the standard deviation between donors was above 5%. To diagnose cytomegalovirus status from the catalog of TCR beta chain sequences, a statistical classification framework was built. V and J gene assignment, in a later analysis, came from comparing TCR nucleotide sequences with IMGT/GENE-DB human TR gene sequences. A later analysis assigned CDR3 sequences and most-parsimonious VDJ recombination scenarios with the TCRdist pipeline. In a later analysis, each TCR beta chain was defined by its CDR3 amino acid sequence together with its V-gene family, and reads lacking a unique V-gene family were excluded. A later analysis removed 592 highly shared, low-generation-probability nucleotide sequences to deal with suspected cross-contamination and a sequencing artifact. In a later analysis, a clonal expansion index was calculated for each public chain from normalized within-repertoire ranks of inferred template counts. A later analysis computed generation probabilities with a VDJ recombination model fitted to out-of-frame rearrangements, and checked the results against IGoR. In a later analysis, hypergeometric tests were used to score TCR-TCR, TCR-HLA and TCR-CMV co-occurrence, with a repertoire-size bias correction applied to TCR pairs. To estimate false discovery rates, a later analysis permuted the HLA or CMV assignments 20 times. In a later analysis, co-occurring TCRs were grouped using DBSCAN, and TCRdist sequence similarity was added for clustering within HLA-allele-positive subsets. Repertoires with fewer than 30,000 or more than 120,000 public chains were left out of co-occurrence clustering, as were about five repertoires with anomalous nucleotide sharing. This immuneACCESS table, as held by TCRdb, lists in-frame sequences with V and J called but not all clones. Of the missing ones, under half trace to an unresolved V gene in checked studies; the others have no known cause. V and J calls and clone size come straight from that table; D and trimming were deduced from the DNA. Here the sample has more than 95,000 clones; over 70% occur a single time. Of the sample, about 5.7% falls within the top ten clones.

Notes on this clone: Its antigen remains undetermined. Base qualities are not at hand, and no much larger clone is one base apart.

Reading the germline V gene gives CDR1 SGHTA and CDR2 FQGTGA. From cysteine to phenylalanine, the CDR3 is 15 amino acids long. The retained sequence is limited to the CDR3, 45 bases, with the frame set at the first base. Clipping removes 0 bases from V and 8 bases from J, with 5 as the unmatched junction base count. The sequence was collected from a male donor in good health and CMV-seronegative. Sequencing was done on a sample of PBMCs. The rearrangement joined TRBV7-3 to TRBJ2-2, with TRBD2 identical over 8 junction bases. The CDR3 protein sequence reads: CASSLTAGGRGELFF. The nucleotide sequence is TGTGCCAGCAGCTTAACGGCGGGAGGACGTGGGGAGCTGTTTTTT.